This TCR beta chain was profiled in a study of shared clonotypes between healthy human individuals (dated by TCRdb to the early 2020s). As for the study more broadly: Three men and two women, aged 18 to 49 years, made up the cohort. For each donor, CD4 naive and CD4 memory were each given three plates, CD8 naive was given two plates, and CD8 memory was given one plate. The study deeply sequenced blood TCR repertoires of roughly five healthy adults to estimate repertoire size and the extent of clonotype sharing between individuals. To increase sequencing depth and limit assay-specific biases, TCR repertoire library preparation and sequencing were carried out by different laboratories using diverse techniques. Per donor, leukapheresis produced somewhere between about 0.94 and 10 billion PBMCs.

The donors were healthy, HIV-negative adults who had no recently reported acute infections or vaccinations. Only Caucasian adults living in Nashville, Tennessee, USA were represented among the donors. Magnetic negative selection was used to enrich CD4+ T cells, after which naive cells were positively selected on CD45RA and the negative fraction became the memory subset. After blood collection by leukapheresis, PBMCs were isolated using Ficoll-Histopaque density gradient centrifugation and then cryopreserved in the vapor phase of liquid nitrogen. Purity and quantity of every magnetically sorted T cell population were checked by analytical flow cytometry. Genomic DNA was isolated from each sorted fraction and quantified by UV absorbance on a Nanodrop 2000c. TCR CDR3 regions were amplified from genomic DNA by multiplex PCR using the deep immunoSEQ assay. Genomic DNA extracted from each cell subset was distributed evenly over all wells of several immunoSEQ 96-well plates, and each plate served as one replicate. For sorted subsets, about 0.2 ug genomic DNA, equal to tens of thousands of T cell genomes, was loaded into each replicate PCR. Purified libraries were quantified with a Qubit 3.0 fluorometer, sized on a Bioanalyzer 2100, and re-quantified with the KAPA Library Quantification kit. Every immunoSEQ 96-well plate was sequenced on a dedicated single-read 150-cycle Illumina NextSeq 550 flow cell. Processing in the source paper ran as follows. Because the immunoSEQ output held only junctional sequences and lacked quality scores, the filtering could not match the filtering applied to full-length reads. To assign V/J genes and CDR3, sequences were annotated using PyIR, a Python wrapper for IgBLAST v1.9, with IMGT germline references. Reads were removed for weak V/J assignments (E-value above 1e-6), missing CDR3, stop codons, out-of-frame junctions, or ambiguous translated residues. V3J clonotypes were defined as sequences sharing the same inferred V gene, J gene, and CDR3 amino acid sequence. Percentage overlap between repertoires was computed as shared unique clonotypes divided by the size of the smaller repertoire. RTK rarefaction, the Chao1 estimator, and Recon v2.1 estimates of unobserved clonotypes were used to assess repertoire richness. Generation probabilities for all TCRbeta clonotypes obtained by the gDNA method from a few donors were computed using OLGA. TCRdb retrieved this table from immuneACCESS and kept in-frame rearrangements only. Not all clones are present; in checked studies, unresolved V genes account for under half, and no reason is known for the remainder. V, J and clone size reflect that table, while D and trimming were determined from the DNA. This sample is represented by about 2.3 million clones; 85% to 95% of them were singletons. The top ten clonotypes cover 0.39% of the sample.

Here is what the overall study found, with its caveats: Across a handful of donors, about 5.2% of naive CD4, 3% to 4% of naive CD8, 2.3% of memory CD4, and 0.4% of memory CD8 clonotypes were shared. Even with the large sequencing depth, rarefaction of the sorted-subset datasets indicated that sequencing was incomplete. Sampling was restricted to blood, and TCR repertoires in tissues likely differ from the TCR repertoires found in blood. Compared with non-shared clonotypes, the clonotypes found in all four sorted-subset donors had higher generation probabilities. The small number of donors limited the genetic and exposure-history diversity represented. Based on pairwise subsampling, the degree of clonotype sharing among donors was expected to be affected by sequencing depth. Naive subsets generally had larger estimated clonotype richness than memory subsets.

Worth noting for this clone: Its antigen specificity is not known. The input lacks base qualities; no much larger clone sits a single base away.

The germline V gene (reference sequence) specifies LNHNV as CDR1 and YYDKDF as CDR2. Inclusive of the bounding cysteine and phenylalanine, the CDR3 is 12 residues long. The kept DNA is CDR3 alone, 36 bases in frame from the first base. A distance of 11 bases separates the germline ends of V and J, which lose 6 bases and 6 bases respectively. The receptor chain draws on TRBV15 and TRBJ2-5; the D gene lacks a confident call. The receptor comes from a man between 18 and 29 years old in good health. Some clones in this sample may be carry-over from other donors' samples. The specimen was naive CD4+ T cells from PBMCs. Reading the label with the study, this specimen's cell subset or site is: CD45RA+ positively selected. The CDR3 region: CATSFGDQTQYF. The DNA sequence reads TGTGCCACCAGTTTCGGCGATCAGACCCAGTACTTC.